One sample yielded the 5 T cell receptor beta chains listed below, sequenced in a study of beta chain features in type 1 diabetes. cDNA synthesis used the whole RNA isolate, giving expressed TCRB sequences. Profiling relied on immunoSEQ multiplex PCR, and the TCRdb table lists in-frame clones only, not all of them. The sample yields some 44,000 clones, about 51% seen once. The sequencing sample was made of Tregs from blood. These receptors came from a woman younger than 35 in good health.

The CDR3 bases are TGTGCCAGCAGCTTTAGACCCGGGACAGGGTCCTACGAGCAGTACTTC. Amino acids: CASSFRPGTGSYEQYF. The gene calls are TRBV5-6 and TRBJ2-5; TRBD1 matches 9 bases. The tail of the sequence fits TRBJ2-7 better, so the J call may be wrong. The germline gives CDR1 SGHDT, CDR2 YYEEEE. The CDR3 has 16 amino acids.

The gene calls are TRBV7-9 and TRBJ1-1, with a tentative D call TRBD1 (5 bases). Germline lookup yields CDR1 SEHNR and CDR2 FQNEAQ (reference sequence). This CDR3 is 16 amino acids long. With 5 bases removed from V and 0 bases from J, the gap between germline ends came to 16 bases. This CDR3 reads CASSPPGGSLNTEAFF. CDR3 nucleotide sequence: TGTGCCAGCAGCCCCCCCGGGGGGTCCCTGAACACTGAAGCTTTCTTT. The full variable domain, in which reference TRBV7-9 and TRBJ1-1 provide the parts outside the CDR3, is DTGVSQNPRHKITKRGQNVTFRCDPISEHNRLYWYRQTLGQGPEFLTYFQNEAQLEKSRLLSDRFSAERPKGSFSTLEIQRTEQGDSAMYLCASSPPGGSLNTEAFFGQGTRLTVV.

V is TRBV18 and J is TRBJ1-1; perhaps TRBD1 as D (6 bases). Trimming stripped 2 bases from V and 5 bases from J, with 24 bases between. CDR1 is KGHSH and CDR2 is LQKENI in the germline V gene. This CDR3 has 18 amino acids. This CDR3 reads CASSPIGVETGWATEAFF. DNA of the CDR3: TGTGCCAGCTCACCAATTGGGGTCGAAACAGGGTGGGCGACTGAAGCTTTCTTT.

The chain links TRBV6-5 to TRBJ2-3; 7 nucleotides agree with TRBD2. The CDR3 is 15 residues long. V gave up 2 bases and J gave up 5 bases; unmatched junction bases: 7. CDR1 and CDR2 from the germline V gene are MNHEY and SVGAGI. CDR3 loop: CASSYDGGREDTQYF. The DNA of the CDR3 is TGTGCCAGCAGTTACGATGGAGGGAGGGAAGATACGCAGTATTTT.

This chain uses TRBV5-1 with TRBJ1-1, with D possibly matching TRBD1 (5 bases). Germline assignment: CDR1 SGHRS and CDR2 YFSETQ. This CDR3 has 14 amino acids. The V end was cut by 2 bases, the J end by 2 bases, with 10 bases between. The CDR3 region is CASSFGQGNTEAFF. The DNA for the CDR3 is TGCGCCAGCAGCTTTGGGCAGGGAAACACTGAAGCTTTCTTT.